These T cell receptor beta chains were read from a single sample in a study of shared clonotypes between healthy human individuals. Using immunoSEQ multiplex PCR, the repertoire was profiled, and TCRdb retains in-frame clones only, with some absent. The top ten hold 0.14% of the sample, which has about 2.4 million clones, just over 90% seen once. Sequencing was done on a sample of naive CD4+ T cells sorted from blood. The origin of the receptors is a man younger than 30 in good health. Each CDR3 is given with its conserved first and last residue. The D gene is left open where the match is weak. Rows may omit the clone size; those that give it use once, few, many or a size class.

clone size,V gene,J gene,D gene,CDR3 DNA,CDR3 protein
NA,TRBV11-2,TRBJ2-7,NA,TGTGCCAGCAGCTTAGCGGGCAGGGTCTACGAGCAGTACTTC,CASSLAGRVYEQYF
NA,TRBV7-9,TRBJ1-2,NA,TGTGCCAGCAGCTTACAGTACTATGGCTACACCTTC,CASSLQYYGYTF
once,TRBV6-6,TRBJ2-1,TRBD2,TGTGCCAGCAGTTACCGGGGGGGATACAATGAGCAGTTCTTC,CASSYRGGYNEQFF
NA,TRBV19,TRBJ2-7,TRBD2,TGTGCCAGTAGTATAGCCCCAGGACGGACTAGCGGGAGTTTCTACGAGCAGTACTTC,CASSIAPGRTSGSFYEQYF
NA,TRBV25-1,TRBJ1-1,NA,TGTGCCAGCAGTAAAAGCGGGGGGCACGGTGAAGCTTTCTTT,CASSKSGGHGEAFF
NA,TRBV29-1,TRBJ2-7,NA,TGCAGCGTTGTAAGTGGGTCCTCCTCCTACGAGCAGTACTTC,CSVVSGSSSYEQYF
once,TRBV4-1,TRBJ1-6,NA,TGCGCCAGCAGCCAAGTTCTCGTGGACACGGTGGCCGAACTCCACTTT,CASSQVLVDTVAELHF
NA,TRBV7-5,TRBJ1-4,NA,TGTGCCAGAAGCATAAGGGACAGTTCAACTAATGAAAAACTGTTTTTT,CARSIRDSSTNEKLFF
once,TRBV7-8,TRBJ2-7,NA,TGTGCCAGCAGCTTAGCGCGTCGGACTGCCTACGAGCAGTACTTC,CASSLARRTAYEQYF
NA,TRBV28,TRBJ1-2,TRBD1,TGTGCCAGCACAGGGGGCGAGGACTATGGCTACACCTTC,CASTGGEDYGYTF
NA,TRBV5-4,TRBJ2-5,NA,TGTGCCAGCCGCGGAGGGGAGACCCAGTACTTC,CASRGGETQYF
few,TRBV18,TRBJ1-5,TRBD1,TGTGCCAGCTCACTAGGACAGGGGTACAATCAGCCCCAGCATTTT,CASSLGQGYNQPQHF
NA,TRBV18,TRBJ2-5,TRBD1,TGTGCCAGCTCACCGACAGGGAGCGAACAAGAGACCCAGTACTTC,CASSPTGSEQETQYF
NA,TRBV7-2,TRBJ1-5,NA,TGTGCCAGCAGCCCGGGGAGCTCCAATCAGCCCCAGCATTTT,CASSPGSSNQPQHF
once,TRBV5-1,TRBJ2-1,NA,TGCGCCAGCAGTACAACCCACGGTTTTAATGAGCAGTTCTTC,CASSTTHGFNEQFF
NA,TRBV7-2,TRBJ2-2,NA,TGTGCCAGCAGCTTTTATTCACAGATGAACACCGGGGAGCTGTTTTTT,CASSFYSQMNTGELFF
few,TRBV12-5,TRBJ1-1,NA,TGTGCTAGTGGTTTGGTACGTGGCGGTGCCACTGAAGCTTTCTTT,CASGLVRGGATEAFF
NA,TRBV7-8,TRBJ1-5,NA,TGTGCCAGCAGCTTAGCCACAGCATTTACTAGCAATCAGCCCCAGCATTTT,CASSLATAFTSNQPQHF
NA,TRBV9,TRBJ2-7,NA,TGTGCCAGCAGCGTAGAAGAACTACCCCCCTACGAGCAGTACTTC,CASSVEELPPYEQYF
NA,TRBV6-1,TRBJ2-7,NA,TGTGCCAGCAGCGGTCCCCTTGTGCTGGCGGGGGAGCAGTACTTC,CASSGPLVLAGEQYF
NA,TRBV7-9,TRBJ1-2,TRBD1,TGTGCCAGCAGCTTGAGGACAGGGGCGAACTATGGCTACACCTTC,CASSLRTGANYGYTF
NA,TRBV5-6,TRBJ2-2,NA,TGTGCCAGCAGCTTGAAGGGGCTGAACACCGGGGAGCTGTTTTTT,CASSLKGLNTGELFF
NA,TRBV5-1,TRBJ2-3,NA,TGCGCCAGCAGCTTGAGGTCAGGGGAGTTCGATACGCAGTATTTT,CASSLRSGEFDTQYF
NA,TRBV12-5,TRBJ1-6,NA,TGTGCTAGTGGTTTGGGGCCTGGCAGGGAAAATTCACCCCTCCACTTT,CASGLGPGRENSPLHF
NA,TRBV30,TRBJ2-7,NA,TGTGCCTGGAGTGTATTGACAGCCTACGAGCAGTACTTC,CAWSVLTAYEQYF
NA,TRBV5-1,TRBJ2-2,NA,TGCGCCAGCAGCCCAGAACTAGCTCACACCGGGGAGCTGTTTTTT,CASSPELAHTGELFF
NA,TRBV5-1,TRBJ2-2,NA,TGCGCCAGCAGCTTTTTGGAAGGACTCACCGGGGAGCTGTTTTTT,CASSFLEGLTGELFF
NA,TRBV7-9,TRBJ1-6,TRBD1,TGTGCCAGCAGCCGGGACAGAAGAGATTCACCCCTCCACTTT,CASSRDRRDSPLHF
NA,TRBV11-3,TRBJ2-7,TRBD1,TGTGCCAGCAGCCACTTCGGGACAGGGGAGCACGAGCAGTACTTC,CASSHFGTGEHEQYF
NA,TRBV5-1,TRBJ1-4,NA,TGCGCCAGCAGCTTGGGGGGCTCTAATGAAAAACTGTTTTTT,CASSLGGSNEKLFF
NA,TRBV11-2,TRBJ1-3,NA,TGTGCCAGCAGCTTAGAACGAAGCCCCTACGGAAACACCATATATTTT,CASSLERSPYGNTIYF
NA,TRBV11-2,TRBJ1-2,NA,TGTGCCAGCAGCTTAGTACCGGGACGCCATTCTACGGCCTTC,CASSLVPGRHSTAF
NA,TRBV27,TRBJ2-7,TRBD1,TGTGCCAGCAGTTCGGGACAGGGGGTCTACGAGCAGTACTTC,CASSSGQGVYEQYF
NA,TRBV6-5,TRBJ1-2,NA,TGTGCCAGCAGTTATGGTAGTGGCTACACCTTC,CASSYGSGYTF
NA,TRBV4-1,TRBJ2-5,NA,TGCGCCAGCAGCCTAGAGTTCGGGGGGCGAATGGAGACCCAGTACTTC,CASSLEFGGRMETQYF
NA,TRBV2,TRBJ1-1,NA,TGTGCCAGCAGTGTCGAAAGAGACACTGAAGCTTTCTTT,CASSVERDTEAFF